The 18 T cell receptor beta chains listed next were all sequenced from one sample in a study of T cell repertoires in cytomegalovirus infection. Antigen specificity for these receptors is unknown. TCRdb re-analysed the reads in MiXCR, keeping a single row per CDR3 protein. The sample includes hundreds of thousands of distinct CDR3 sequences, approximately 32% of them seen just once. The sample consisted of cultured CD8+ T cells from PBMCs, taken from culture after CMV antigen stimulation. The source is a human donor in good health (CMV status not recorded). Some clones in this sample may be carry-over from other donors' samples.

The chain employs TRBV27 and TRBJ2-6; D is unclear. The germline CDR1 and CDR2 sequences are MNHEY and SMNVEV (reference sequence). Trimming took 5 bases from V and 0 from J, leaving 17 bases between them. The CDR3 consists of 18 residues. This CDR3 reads CASSINSGSFSGANVLTF. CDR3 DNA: TGTGCCAGCAGTATAAACTCCGGGTCCTTCTCTGGGGCCAACGTCCTGACTTTC.

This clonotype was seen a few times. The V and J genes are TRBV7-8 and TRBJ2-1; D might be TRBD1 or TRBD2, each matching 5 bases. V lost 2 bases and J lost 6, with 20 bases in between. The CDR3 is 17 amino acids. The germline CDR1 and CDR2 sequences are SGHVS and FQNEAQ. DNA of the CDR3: TGTGCCAGCAGCTTATGGGCGTTGGGGGAAGCAGTCAATGAGCAGTTCTTC. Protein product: CASSLWALGEAVNEQFF.

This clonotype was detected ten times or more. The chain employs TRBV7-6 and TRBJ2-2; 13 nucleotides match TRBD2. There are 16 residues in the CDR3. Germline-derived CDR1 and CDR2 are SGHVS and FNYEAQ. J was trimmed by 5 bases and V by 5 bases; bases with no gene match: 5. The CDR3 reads CASSLRLAGGTGELFF. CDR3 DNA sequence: TGTGCCAGCAGCCTTCGACTAGCGGGGGGAACCGGGGAGCTGTTTTTT.

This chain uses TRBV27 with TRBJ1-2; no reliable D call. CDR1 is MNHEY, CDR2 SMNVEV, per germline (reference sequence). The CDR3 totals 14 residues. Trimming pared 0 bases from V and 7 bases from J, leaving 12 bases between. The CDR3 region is CASSLSTHASGYTF. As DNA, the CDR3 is TGTGCCAGCAGTTTATCCACGCATGCGAGTGGCTACACCTTC.

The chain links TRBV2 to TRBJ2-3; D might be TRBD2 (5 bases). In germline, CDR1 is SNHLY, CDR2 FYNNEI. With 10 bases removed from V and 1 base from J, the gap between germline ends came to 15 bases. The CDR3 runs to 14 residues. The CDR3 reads CAIEGDSRTDTQYF. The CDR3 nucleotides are TGTGCCATCGAGGGTGACTCTCGCACAGATACGCAGTATTTT.

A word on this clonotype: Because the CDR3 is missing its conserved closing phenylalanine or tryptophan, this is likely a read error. CDR3 DNA: TGTGCCAGCAGAGATCAGGGGGACGGGCTCTATGGCTACACCTCC. It encodes CASRDQGDGLYGYTS. The chain combines TRBV27 with TRBJ1-2; TRBD1 aligns across 7 bases. Germline CDR1 and CDR2: MNHEY and SMNVEV (reference sequence). J gave up 4 bases and V 6 bases, and 11 bases lay outside the gene matches. This CDR3 has 15 amino acids.

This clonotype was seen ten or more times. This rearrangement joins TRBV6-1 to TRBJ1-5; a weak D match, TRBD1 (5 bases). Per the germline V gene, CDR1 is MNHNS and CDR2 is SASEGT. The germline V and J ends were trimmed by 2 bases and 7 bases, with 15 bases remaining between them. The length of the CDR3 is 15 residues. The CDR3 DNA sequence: TGTGCCAGCAGTGAATGGGGCGGGACGGGACAGCCCCAGCATTTT. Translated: CASSEWGGTGQPQHF.

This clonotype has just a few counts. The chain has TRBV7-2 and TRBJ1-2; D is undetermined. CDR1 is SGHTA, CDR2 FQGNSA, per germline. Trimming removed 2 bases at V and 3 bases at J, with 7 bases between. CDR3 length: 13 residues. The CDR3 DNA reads TGTGCCAGCAGCTTAACGGCAGACTATGGCTACACCTTC. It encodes CASSLTADYGYTF.

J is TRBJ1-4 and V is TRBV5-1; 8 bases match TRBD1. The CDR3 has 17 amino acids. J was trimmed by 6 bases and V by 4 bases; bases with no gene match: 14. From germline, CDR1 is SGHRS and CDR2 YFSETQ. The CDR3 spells CASSPTGVRPPHEKLFF. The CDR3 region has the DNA TGCGCCAGCAGCCCGACAGGGGTGCGGCCCCCCCATGAAAAACTGTTTTTT.

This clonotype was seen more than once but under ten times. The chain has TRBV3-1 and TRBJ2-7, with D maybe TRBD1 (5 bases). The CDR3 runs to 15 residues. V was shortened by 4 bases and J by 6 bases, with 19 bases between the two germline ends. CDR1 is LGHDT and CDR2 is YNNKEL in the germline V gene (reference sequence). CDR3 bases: TGTGCCAGCAGCCCAACCCCCTGGCAGGGCTCCGAGCAGTACGTC. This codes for CASSPTPWQGSEQYV.

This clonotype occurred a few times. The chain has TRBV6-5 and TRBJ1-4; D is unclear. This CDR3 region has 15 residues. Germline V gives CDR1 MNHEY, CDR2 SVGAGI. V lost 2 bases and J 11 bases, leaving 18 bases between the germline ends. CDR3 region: CASSYRLDGGEKLFF. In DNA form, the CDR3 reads TGTGCCAGCAGTTACCGCCTGGATGGAGGAGAGAAACTGTTTTTT.

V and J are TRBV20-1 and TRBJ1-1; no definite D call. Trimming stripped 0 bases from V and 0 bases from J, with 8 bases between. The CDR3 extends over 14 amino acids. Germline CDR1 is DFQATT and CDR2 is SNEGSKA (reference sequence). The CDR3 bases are TGCAGTGCTAGAGATCCTGACATGAACACTGAAGCTTTCTTT. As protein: CSARDPDMNTEAFF.

In DNA form, the CDR3 reads TGTGCCAGCAGCGTAGATGGAGGGGGCAACTATGGCTACACCTTC. Its protein product is CASSVDGGGNYGYTF. The chain links TRBV9 to TRBJ1-2; TRBD1 agrees at 7 bases. Trimming removed 0 bases from V and 2 bases from J; junction bases left unmatched: 4. The CDR3 runs 15 residues. CDR1 SGDLS and CDR2 YYNGEE come from the germline V gene. The entire variable domain, with the rest obtained from reference TRBV9 and TRBJ1-2, is as follows: DSGVTQTPKHLITATGQRVTLRCSPRSGDLSVYWYQQSLDQGLQFLIQYYNGEERAKGNILERFSAQQFPDLHSELNLSSLELGDSALYFCASSVDGGGNYGYTFGSGTRLTVV.

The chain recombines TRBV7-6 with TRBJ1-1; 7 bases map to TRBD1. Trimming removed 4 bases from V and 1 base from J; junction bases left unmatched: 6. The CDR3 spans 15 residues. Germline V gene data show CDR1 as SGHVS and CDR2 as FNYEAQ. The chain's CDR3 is CASSWGQSKNTEAFF. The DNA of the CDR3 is TGTGCCAGCAGCTGGGGACAGTCGAAGAACACTGAAGCTTTCTTT.

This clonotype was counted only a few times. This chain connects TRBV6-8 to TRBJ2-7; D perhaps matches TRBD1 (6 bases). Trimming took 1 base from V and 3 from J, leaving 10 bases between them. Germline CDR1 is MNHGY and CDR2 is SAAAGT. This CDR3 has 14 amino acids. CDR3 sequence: CASSYYRDNYEQYF. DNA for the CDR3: TGTGCCAGCAGTTACTACAGGGACAACTACGAGCAGTACTTC.

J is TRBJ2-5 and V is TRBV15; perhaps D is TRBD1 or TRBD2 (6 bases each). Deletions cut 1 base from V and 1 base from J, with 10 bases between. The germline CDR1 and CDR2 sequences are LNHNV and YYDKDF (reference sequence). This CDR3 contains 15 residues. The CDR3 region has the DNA TGTGCCACCAGCAGAGTTTGGGGGGCCCAAGAGACCCAGTACTTC. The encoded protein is CATSRVWGAQETQYF. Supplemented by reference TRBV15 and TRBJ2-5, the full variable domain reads DAMVIQNPRYQVTQFGKPVTLSCSQTLNHNVMYWYQQKSSQAPKLLFHYYDKDFNNEADTPDNFQSRRPNTSFCFLDIRSPGLGDTAMYLCATSRVWGAQETQYFGPGTRLLVL.

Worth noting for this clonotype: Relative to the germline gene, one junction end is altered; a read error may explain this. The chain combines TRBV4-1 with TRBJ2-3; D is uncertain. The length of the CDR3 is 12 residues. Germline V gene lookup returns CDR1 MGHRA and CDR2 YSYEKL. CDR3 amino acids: CASSQVSAVPSF. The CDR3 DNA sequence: TGCGCCAGCAGCCAAGTATCTGCGGTTCCCTCGTTT.

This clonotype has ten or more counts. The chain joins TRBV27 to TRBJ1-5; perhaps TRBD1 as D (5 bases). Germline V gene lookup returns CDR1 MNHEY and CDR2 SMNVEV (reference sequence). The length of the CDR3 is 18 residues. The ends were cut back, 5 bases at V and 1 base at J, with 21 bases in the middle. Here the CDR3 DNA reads TGTGCCAGCAGTCACGACAAGGGGACGGGGATAAGCAATCAGCCCCAGCATTTT. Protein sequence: CASSHDKGTGISNQPQHF.